These 11 T cell receptor beta chains were all obtained from the same sample, sequenced in a study of cytomegalovirus exposure and HLA in healthy donors. Vbeta (60) and Jbeta (13) primers were used in the PCR. Assay used: immunoSEQ multiplex PCR; TCRdb lists only in-frame clones, some missing. This table has 150,000 or so clones, around 79% appearing once. Specimen: PBMCs. These receptors were collected from a man aged 50 to 60 in good health and CMV-seropositive.

The chain carries TRBV7-2 and TRBJ1-1, with D uncertain. V dropped 1 base and J dropped 1 base, with 7 bases sitting between them. The CDR3 covers 14 residues. Germline V lookup: CDR1 SGHTA, CDR2 FQGNSA. CDR3 sequence: CASSLGPGNTEAFF. In DNA, the CDR3 is TGTGCCAGCAGCTTAGGGCCAGGGAACACTGAAGCTTTCTTT.

The chain recombines TRBV7-2 with TRBJ2-3; possibly TRBD2 for D (6 bases). This CDR3 is 17 amino acids long. The V gene lost 5 bases and the J gene lost 4 bases, with 22 bases spanning the gap. Germline V lookup: CDR1 SGHTA, CDR2 FQGNSA. CDR3 protein: CASSPLPAGPSPDTQYF. CDR3 sequence (DNA): TGTGCCAGCAGCCCCCTCCCCGCGGGACCCTCGCCAGATACGCAGTATTTT.

This clone was recorded a few times. The J gene is TRBJ1-5, the V gene TRBV5-1; weak D call: TRBD1 (5 bases). V gave up 5 bases and J gave up 7 bases, with 19 bases separating them. This CDR3 is built from 15 residues. The germline V gene encodes CDR1 SGHRS and CDR2 YFSETQ. The CDR3 nucleotides read TGCGCCAGCAGTCTCTCGGGGGACGAAGGGCAGCCCCAGCATTTT. It specifies CASSLSGDEGQPQHF. Together with reference TRBV5-1 and TRBJ1-5, the CDR3 gives the full variable domain: KAGVTQTPRYLIKTRGQQVTLSCSPISGHRSVSWYQQTPGQGLQFLFEYFSETQRNKGNFPGRFSGRQFSNSRSEMNVSTLELGDSALYLCASSLSGDEGQPQHFGDGTRLSIL.

The V and J genes are TRBV28 and TRBJ2-3; 7 bases align to TRBD1. This CDR3 has 15 amino acids. Per the germline V gene, CDR1 is MDHEN and CDR2 is SYDVKM. CDR3 coding DNA: TGTGCTACACAGGTCCAGGGGGATTCCACAGATACGCAGTATTTT. Translation gives CATQVQGDSTDTQYF.

This sequence joins TRBV19 and TRBJ2-5; 7 bases fit TRBD1. J gave up 5 bases and V 6 bases, and 15 bases lay outside the gene matches. This CDR3 spans 16 amino acids. CDR1 and CDR2 (germline): LNHDA, SQIVND (reference sequence). CDR3: CASSVTGLGRPETQYF. The CDR3 DNA reads as TGTGCCAGTAGCGTGACAGGGCTGGGGCGACCGGAGACCCAGTACTTC.

This clone came up a few times. The CDR3 bases are TGTGCCAGCAGTGAAGCAGGGACAGACCAAGAGACCCAGTACTTC. This gives the protein CASSEAGTDQETQYF. The chain links TRBV6-1 to TRBJ2-5, with TRBD1 identical over 7 bases. The germline V gene encodes CDR1 MNHNS and CDR2 SASEGT. V trimming: 0 bases; J trimming: 0 bases; junction bases outside the gene matches: 1. This CDR3 region has 15 residues.

The chain uses TRBV29-1 and TRBJ2-7; no clear D. The CDR3 extends over 17 amino acids. Germline V gene sequence: CDR1 SQVTM, CDR2 ANQGSEA. Trimming cost V 4 bases and J 3 bases, with 25 bases left between them. CDR3 region: CSVGPFNTGPLNYEQYV. DNA of the CDR3: TGCAGCGTTGGACCCTTCAACACGGGTCCTCTTAACTACGAGCAGTACGTC.

The J gene is TRBJ1-3, the V gene TRBV7-2; no clear D gene. The ends were cut back, 5 bases at V and 4 bases at J, with 12 bases in the middle. Germline V gene data show CDR1 as SGHTA and CDR2 as FQGNSA. The CDR3 is 14 residues long. Here the CDR3 reads CASSAGESGNTIYF. CDR3 coding DNA: TGTGCCAGCAGCGCCGGTGAGAGCGGAAACACCATATATTTT.

The rearrangement links TRBV29-1 to TRBJ1-2; tentative D call: TRBD1 (6 bases). The germline gives CDR1 SQVTM, CDR2 ANQGSEA. This CDR3 has 12 residues. With 6 bases removed from V and 8 bases from J, the gap between germline ends came to 16 bases. The CDR3 region has the DNA TGCAGCGTCCTTCGACAGGCGCTGGGCTACACCTTC. Encoded protein: CSVLRQALGYTF. The full variable domain, with the rest looked up from reference TRBV29-1 and TRBJ1-2, is SAVISQKPSRDICQRGTSLTIQCQVDSQVTMMFWYRQQPGQSLTLIATANQGSEATYESGFVIDKFPISRPNLTFSTLTVSNMSPEDSSIYLCSVLRQALGYTFGSGTRLTVV.

V is TRBV2 and J is TRBJ2-7, with 10 bases matching TRBD1. The CDR3 has 13 residues. The germline V gene has CDR1 SNHLY and CDR2 FYNNEI. The V segment lost 6 bases and the J segment 7 bases; nucleotides outside the gene matches: 6. The CDR3, as DNA: TGTGCCAGCAGAGACAGGGGGCTGGGAGAGCAGTACTTC. This encodes CASRDRGLGEQYF.

V gene TRBV6-5 combines with J gene TRBJ2-1; 10 positions agree with TRBD1. From germline, CDR1 is MNHEY and CDR2 SVGAGI. The CDR3 runs to 11 residues. The V and J ends lost 4 bases and 14 bases, in that order; junction bases with no gene match: 2. The CDR3 DNA reads as TGTGCCAGCAGTTCCGGGACAGGGGAGTTCTTC. It is translated as CASSSGTGEFF.